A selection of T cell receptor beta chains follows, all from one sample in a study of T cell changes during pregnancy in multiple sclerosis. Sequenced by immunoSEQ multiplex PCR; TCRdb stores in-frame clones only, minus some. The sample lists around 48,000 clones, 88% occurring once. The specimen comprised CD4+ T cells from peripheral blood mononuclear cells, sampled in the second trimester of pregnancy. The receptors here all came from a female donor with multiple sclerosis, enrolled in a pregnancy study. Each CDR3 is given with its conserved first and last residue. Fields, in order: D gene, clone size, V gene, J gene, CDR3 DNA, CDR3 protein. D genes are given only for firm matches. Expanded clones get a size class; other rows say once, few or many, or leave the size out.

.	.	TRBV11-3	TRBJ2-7	TGTGCCAGCGCCAAGGGGGACCCCGCCTACGAGCAGTACTTC	CASAKGDPAYEQYF
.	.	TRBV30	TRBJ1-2	TGTGCCTGGAGTATGGGGGCCGGCTACACCTTC	CAWSMGAGYTF
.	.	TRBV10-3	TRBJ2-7	TGTGCCATTAGGTCGGACAGTCGAACCTACGAGCAGTACTTC	CAIRSDSRTYEQYF
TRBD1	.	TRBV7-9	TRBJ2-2	TGTGCAACGGACAGGGTCACCGGGGAGCTGTTTTTT	CATDRVTGELFF
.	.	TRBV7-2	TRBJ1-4	TGTGCCAGCAGCAAGGGGTTGAGTAATGAAAAACTGTTTTTT	CASSKGLSNEKLFF
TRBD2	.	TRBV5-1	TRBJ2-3	TGCGCCAGCAGCTTGGCCGCACTAGCGGACACAGATACGCAGTATTTT	CASSLAALADTDTQYF
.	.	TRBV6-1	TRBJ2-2	TGTGCCAGCAACCCGACGGGGAGGAACACCGGGGAGCTGTTTTTT	CASNPTGRNTGELFF
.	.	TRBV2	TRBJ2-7	TGTGCCAGCAGTTACAGGTCCTCCGAGCAGTACTTC	CASSYRSSEQYF
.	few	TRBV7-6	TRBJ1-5	TGTGCCAGCAGCTTAGGCGGGATGGGCAATCAGCCCCAGCATTTT	CASSLGGMGNQPQHF
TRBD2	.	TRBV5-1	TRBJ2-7	TGCGCCAGCAGCTTAGTAGCGGGAGACCACGAGCAGTACTTC	CASSLVAGDHEQYF
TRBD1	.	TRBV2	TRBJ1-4	TGTGCCAGCAGTGAAACAGGGGGAAGGACTAATGAAAAACTGTTTTTT	CASSETGGRTNEKLFF
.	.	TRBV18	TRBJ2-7	TGTGCCAGCTCACCTGGACTCCTTGGCTCCTACGAGCAGTACTTC	CASSPGLLGSYEQYF
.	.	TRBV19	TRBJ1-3	TGTGCCAGTACCGACCGTGGAGGTTCTGGAAACACCATATATTTT	CASTDRGGSGNTIYF
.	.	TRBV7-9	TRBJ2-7	TGTGCCAGCAGCTTACGGAGGGGGGACAGAAGCTCCTACGAGCAGTACTTC	CASSLRRGDRSSYEQYF
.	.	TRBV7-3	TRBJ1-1	TGTGCCAGCAGCTTAGGGGGGGAGAACACTGAAGCTTTCTTT	CASSLGGENTEAFF
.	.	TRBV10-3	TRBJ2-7	TGTGCCATCAGTGAGTCGACTCCCGGAGCGCTACGTGAGCAGTACTTC	CAISESTPGALREQYF
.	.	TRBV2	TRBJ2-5	TGTGCCAGCAGCTACAGTGAAGAGACCCAGTACTTC	CASSYSEETQYF
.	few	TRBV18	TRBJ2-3	TGTGCCAGCTCTCAACTTAGCGGTCCTAGCACAGATACGCAGTATTTT	CASSQLSGPSTDTQYF
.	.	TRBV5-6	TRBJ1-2	TGTGCCAGCAGCTTAGGGTCCGGGGTGAACTATGGCTACACCTTC	CASSLGSGVNYGYTF
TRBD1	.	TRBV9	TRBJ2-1	TGTGCCAGCAGCACCCGGGACAGGATTGTACATGAGCAGTTCTTC	CASSTRDRIVHEQFF
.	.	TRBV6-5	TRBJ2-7	TGTGCCAGCAGATCCCCGGGACTGGAGTCCTACGAGCAGTACTTC	CASRSPGLESYEQYF
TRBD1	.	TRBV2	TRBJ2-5	TGTGCCAGCAGTGAATCCGGGACAGGAGAGGAGACCCAGTACTTC	CASSESGTGEETQYF
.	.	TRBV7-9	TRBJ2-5	TGTGCCATTTCCGCACCTATCACGCCGGGAGACGATCAAGAGACCCAGTACTTC	CAISAPITPGDDQETQYF
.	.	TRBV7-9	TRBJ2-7	TGTGCCAGTGGACAGAACTCCTACGAGCAGTACTTC	CASGQNSYEQYF
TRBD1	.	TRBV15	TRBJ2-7	TGTGCCACCAGCAGAGCAGGGGGACAGACCTCCTACGAGCAGTACTTC	CATSRAGGQTSYEQYF
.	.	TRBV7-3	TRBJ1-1	TGTGCCAGCAGCCCACAAGGCGGCGATTGGACTGAAGCTTTCTTT	CASSPQGGDWTEAFF
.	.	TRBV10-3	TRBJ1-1	TGTGCCATCACTGGTGCAGGGGAAGAAGCTTTCTTT	CAITGAGEEAFF
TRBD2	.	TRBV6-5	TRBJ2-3	TGTGCCAGCAGTCTAGCGGGAGATTTTGATACGCAGTATTTT	CASSLAGDFDTQYF
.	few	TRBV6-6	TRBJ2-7	TGTGCCAGCAATTCCCCCGCCTACGAGCAGTACTTC	CASNSPAYEQYF
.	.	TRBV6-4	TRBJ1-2	TGTGCCAGCAGTGACTCAGCCCGGGGAGGGTACACCTTC	CASSDSARGGYTF
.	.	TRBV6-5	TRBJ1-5	TGTGCCAGCAGCGACGGGACATTCTATCAGCCCCAGCATTTT	CASSDGTFYQPQHF
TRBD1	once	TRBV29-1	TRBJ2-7	TGCAGCGTCCTTCCGGGACAGGGGGGGTACGAGCAGTACTTC	CSVLPGQGGYEQYF
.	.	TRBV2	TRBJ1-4	TGTGCCACCGGGGAAGTGGTATATGAAAAACTGTTTTTT	CATGEVVYEKLFF
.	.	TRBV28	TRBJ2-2	TGTGCCAGCAGCTCCGCGGGTCATGGGGACGGGGAGCTGTTTTTT	CASSSAGHGDGELFF
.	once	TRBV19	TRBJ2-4	TGTGCCAGTAGCCCGATGGCCCGCGCTATGGGGAGCACTCAGTACTTC	CASSPMARAMGSTQYF
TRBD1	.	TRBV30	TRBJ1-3	TGTGCCTGGAGTGTAGGGCAGGGGGCTGCGGACACCATATATTTT	CAWSVGQGAADTIYF
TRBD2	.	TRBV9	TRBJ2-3	TGTGCCAGCAGCCAATTAGCGGGATTAACAGATACGCAGTATTTT	CASSQLAGLTDTQYF